What follows describes a single T cell receptor beta chain. No antigen is known for it. Donors showed nominal health when sampled, although they likely had unrecorded immune exposures. Use of 60 Vbeta and 13 Jbeta primers characterized the PCR. Per the study methods: A later analysis counted tens of millions of unique TCR beta chains, around 11 million shared. Measured with immunoSEQ multiplex PCR; TCRdb has only the in-frame clones, and not every one. The V and J calls and clone size were taken over from that table, and D and trimming were inferred from the DNA. The sample holds roughly 100,000 clones, around 76% seen once. This sample is drawn from a study of cytomegalovirus exposure and HLA in healthy donors. Study at large: Inside one of the first data releases sat 80 million to 95 million unique TCRs taken from HLA-typed donors.

CDR1 and CDR2 (germline): SGHKS, YYEKEE (reference sequence). V was clipped by 9 bases and J by 2 bases, with 8 bases between them. This CDR3 spans 11 amino acids. Study-wide results and limits: A later analysis found most CMV-associated TCR beta chains apparently HLA-restricted.

The sequencing sample was made of PBMCs. This sequence joins TRBV5-5 and TRBJ2-5; D unclear. The TCR sequence derives from a woman aged 55-75 years in good health and CMV-seropositive. CDR3 coding DNA: TGTGCCACAGGCGCTCAAGAGACCCAGTACTTC. It codes for CATGAQETQYF.